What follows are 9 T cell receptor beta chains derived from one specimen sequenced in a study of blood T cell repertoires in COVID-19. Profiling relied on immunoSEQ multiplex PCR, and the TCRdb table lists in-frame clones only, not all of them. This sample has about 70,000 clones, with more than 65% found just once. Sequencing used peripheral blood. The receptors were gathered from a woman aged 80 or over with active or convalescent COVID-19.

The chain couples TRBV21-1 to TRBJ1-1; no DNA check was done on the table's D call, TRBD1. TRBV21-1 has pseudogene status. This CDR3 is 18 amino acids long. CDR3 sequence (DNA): TGTGCCAGCAGCACAAGCCCCGGGACAGGGGGGGTGAACACTGAAGCTTTCTTT. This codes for CASSTSPGTGGVNTEAFF.

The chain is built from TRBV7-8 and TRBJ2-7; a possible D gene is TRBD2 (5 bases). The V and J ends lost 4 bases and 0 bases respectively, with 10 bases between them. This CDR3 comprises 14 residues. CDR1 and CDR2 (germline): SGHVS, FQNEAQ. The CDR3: CASSSGEISYEQYF. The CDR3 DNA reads TGTGCCAGCAGCTCTGGGGAGATCTCCTACGAGCAGTACTTC. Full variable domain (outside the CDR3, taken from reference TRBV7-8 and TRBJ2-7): GAGVSQSPRYKVAKRGQDVALRCDPISGHVSLFWYQQALGQGPEFLTYFQNEAQLDKSGLPSDRFFAERPEGSVSTLKIQRTQQEDSAVYLCASSSGEISYEQYFGPGTRLTVT.

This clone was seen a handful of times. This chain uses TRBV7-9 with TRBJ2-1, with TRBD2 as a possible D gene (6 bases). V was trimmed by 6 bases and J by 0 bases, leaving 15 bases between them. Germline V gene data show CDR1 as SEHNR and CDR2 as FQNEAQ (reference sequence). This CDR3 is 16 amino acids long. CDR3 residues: CASRSPRGSSYNEQFF. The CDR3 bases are TGTGCCAGCAGGTCCCCGCGGGGCAGCTCCTACAATGAGCAGTTCTTC.

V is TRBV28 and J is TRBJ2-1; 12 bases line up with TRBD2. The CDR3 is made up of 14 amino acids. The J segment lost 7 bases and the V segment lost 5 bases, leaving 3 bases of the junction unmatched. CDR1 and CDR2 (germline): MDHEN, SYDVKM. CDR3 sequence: CASSILAGGNEQFF. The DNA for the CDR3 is TGTGCCAGCAGTATTCTAGCGGGGGGGAATGAGCAGTTCTTC.

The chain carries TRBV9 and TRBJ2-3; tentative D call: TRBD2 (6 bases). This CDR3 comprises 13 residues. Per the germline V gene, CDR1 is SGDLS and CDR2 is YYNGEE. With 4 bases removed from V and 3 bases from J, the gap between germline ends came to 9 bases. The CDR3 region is CASSPSGTDTQYF. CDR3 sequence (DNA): TGTGCCAGCAGCCCCAGCGGGACAGATACGCAGTATTTT.

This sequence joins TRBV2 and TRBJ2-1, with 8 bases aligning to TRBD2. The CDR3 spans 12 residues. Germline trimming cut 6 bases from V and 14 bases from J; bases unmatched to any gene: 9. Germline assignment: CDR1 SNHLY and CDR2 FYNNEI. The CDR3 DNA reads TGTGCCAGCAGACTAGCGGACACTCGTAAGTTCTTC. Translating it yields CASRLADTRKFF. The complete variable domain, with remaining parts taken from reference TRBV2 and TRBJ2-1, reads EPEVTQTPSHQVTQMGQEVILRCVPISNHLYFYWYRQILGQKVEFLVSFYNNEISEKSEIFDDQFSVERPDGSNFTLKIRSTKLEDSAMYFCASRLADTRKFFGPGTRLTVL.

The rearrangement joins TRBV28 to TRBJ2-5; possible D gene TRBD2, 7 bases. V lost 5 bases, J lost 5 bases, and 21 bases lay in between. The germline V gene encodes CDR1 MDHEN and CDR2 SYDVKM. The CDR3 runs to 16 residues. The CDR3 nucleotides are TGTGCCAGCAGTCTCTCTCTTGAGGGGGGGCTGGAGACCCAGTACTTC. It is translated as CASSLSLEGGLETQYF. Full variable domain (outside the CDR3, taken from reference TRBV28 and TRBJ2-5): DVKVTQSSRYLVKRTGEKVFLECVQDMDHENMFWYRQDPGLGLRLIYFSYDVKMKEKGDIPEGYSVSREKKERFSLILESASTNQTSMYLCASSLSLEGGLETQYFGPGTRLLVL.

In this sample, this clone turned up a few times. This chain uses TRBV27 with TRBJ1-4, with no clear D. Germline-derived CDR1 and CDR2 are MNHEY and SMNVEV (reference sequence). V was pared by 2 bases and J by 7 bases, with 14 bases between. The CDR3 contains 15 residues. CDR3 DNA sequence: TGTGCCAGCAGTTTAAAATACCCCACGAGTGAAAAACTGTTTTTT. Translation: CASSLKYPTSEKLFF.

The CDR3 loop is CASSLGSGGSDTQYF. The CDR3 coding sequence is TGTGCCAGCAGCTTAGGTTCAGGGGGGTCAGATACGCAGTATTTT. The chain has TRBV13 and TRBJ2-3, with D maybe TRBD1 (7 bases). The germline V and J ends were trimmed by 0 bases and 4 bases, with 11 bases remaining between them. CDR1 is PRHDT and CDR2 is FYEKMQ in the germline V gene (reference sequence). CDR3 length: 15 residues.